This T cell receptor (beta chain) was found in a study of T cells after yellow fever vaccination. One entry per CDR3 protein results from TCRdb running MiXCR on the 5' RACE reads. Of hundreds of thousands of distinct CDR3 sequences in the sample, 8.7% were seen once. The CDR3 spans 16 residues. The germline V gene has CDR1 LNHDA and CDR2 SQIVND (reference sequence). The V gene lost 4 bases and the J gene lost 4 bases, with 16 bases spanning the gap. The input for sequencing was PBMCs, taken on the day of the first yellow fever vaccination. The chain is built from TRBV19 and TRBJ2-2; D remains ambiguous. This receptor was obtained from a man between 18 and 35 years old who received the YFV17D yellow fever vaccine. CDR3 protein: CASSTLRAGRTGELFF. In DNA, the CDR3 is TGTGCCAGTAGTACCCTCCGAGCCGGGCGCACCGGGGAGCTGTTTTTT. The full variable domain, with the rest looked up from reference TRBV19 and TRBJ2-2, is DGGITQSPKYLFRKEGQNVTLSCEQNLNHDAMYWYRQDPGQGLRLIYYSQIVNDFQKGDIAEGYSVSREKKESFPLTVTSAQKNPTAFYLCASSTLRAGRTGELFFGEGSRLTVL.